Described below is a single T cell receptor beta chain sequence and its context. Its antigen is undetermined. This sample stems from a study of T cell responses to AZD1222 COVID-19 vaccine. Whole-study findings and limits: Spike-specific TCRs gained breadth and depth after people received two AZD1222 doses. Donors were mostly white British, more females; clonal diversity possibly underestimated.

Only in-frame clones appear in the TCRdb table, and some are missing; sequencing was by immunoSEQ multiplex PCR. The profile shows just under 150,000 clones, 85% to 90% of them singletons. Sequencing was performed on peripheral blood, taken 28 days after the second AZD1222 dose. The TCR sequence derives from an adult who received the AZD1222 COVID-19 vaccine.

The CDR3 coding sequence is TGTGCCAGCAGTTTCTTTAGCGGGGGGGCTTTGAACATTCAGTACTTC. The encoded protein is CASSFFSGGALNIQYF. The chain joins TRBV27 to TRBJ2-4; 11 nucleotides match TRBD2. The CDR3 length is 16 residues. The V gene end was trimmed by 3 bases and the J gene end by 7 bases; junction bases not matched to a gene: 8. Germline V gene data show CDR1 as MNHEY and CDR2 as SMNVEV (reference sequence).